The rows below give T cell receptor beta chains drawn from one sample of a study of shared clonotypes between healthy human individuals. The protocol was immunoSEQ multiplex PCR, while the TCRdb copy is restricted to in-frame clones and leaves out a portion. The top ten clones hold about 0.45% of a sample with about 1.5 million clones, 95% to 99% of them seen once. Specimen: naive CD4+ T cells sorted from blood. These receptors all stem from a man aged 30 to 39 in good health. CDR3s include the opening cysteine and the closing phenylalanine or tryptophan. The D gene is left open where the match is weak. Rows may omit the clone size; those that give it use once, few, many or a size class.

D gene,clone size,J gene,V gene,CDR3 protein,CDR3 DNA
NA,NA,TRBJ1-5,TRBV15,CATSRGGTNNQPQHF,TGTGCCACCAGCAGGGGAGGGACAAATAATCAGCCCCAGCATTTT
TRBD2,NA,TRBJ2-7,TRBV15,CATSREGLVFYEQYF,TGTGCCACCAGCAGAGAGGGACTAGTCTTCTACGAGCAGTACTTC
NA,NA,TRBJ2-2,TRBV5-8,CANSLAGLTANTGELFF,TGTGCCAACAGCTTGGCCGGACTCACGGCGAACACCGGGGAGCTGTTTTTT
TRBD1,NA,TRBJ2-4,TRBV7-2,CASSLRTGGLAKNIQYF,TGTGCCAGCAGCTTACGGACAGGCGGACTAGCCAAAAACATTCAGTACTTC
NA,NA,TRBJ2-1,TRBV4-3,CASSQEGPSSYNEQFF,TGCGCCAGCAGCCAAGAAGGACCGTCCTCCTACAATGAGCAGTTCTTC
NA,NA,TRBJ2-7,TRBV29-1,CSVRSDSSYEQYF,TGCAGCGTACGGTCGGACAGCTCCTACGAGCAGTACTTC
NA,NA,TRBJ2-5,TRBV4-2,CASSQETRPSGETQYF,TGTGCCAGCAGCCAAGAAACCCGACCATCGGGGGAGACCCAGTACTTC
NA,NA,TRBJ2-2,TRBV5-1,CASSLIDHTGELFF,TGCGCCAGCAGCCTCATTGACCACACCGGGGAGCTGTTTTTT
TRBD2,NA,TRBJ2-3,TRBV4-1,CASSRTSGSTDTQYF,TGCGCCAGCAGCCGGACTAGCGGGAGCACAGATACGCAGTATTTT
NA,NA,TRBJ2-5,TRBV6-1,CASGIDRLRKETQYF,TGTGCCAGCGGGATCGACAGGCTACGAAAAGAGACCCAGTACTTC
NA,NA,TRBJ2-7,TRBV30,CAWRGGYSYEQYF,TGTGCCTGGAGAGGTGGTTACTCCTACGAGCAGTACTTC
TRBD2,NA,TRBJ2-2,TRBV6-1,CASSEAGRLAGTGELFF,TGTGCCAGCAGTGAAGCAGGTCGTCTAGCGGGCACCGGGGAGCTGTTTTTT
NA,NA,TRBJ2-1,TRBV7-6,CASSLAGGRVASNEQFF,TGTGCCAGCAGCTTAGCGGGCGGCAGGGTGGCGAGCAATGAGCAGTTCTTC
NA,NA,TRBJ2-3,TRBV7-2,CASSLGISTDTQYF,TGTGCCAGCAGCTTAGGGATTAGCACAGATACGCAGTATTTT
TRBD2,NA,TRBJ2-4,TRBV14,CASSRAGGPTNIQYF,TGTGCCAGCAGCAGAGCGGGAGGGCCGACGAACATTCAGTACTTC
TRBD1,NA,TRBJ2-1,TRBV7-2,CASSFSGTGYNEQFF,TGTGCCAGCAGCTTCTCCGGGACAGGGTACAATGAGCAGTTCTTC
NA,NA,TRBJ2-7,TRBV2,CASSQLYEQYF,TGTGCCAGCAGCCAACTCTACGAGCAGTACTTC
NA,once,TRBJ2-1,TRBV7-2,CASSQGPASYNEQFF,TGTGCCAGCAGCCAGGGACCCGCGTCCTACAATGAGCAGTTCTTC
NA,NA,TRBJ2-7,TRBV5-1,CASSLGGDSYEQYF,TGCGCCAGCAGCTTGGGTGGCGACTCCTACGAGCAGTACTTC
TRBD2,NA,TRBJ2-3,TRBV11-3,CASSLGLAGLFTDTQYF,TGTGCCAGCAGCTTAGGACTAGCGGGACTATTCACAGATACGCAGTATTTT
NA,NA,TRBJ2-5,TRBV5-1,CASSPREETQYF,TGCGCCAGCAGCCCCCGAGAGGAGACCCAGTACTTC
NA,NA,TRBJ2-7,TRBV5-1,CASSSDPPQHSYEQYF,TGCGCCAGCAGCTCTGACCCCCCCCAACACTCCTACGAGCAGTACTTC
NA,once,TRBJ2-5,TRBV7-7,CASSRDPGPQETQYF,TGTGCTAGCAGCCGGGACCCAGGACCCCAAGAGACCCAGTACTTC